The clone carrying this T cell receptor beta chain was seen a handful of times. Its antigen is currently unknown. This entry belongs to a study of regulatory T cells in long-lasting Graves disease. Study-wide results and caveats: Compared with new cases, persistent Graves' patients showed reduced TCR diversity.

Trimming shortened V by 3 bases and J by 3 bases, and 9 bases separated the two germline ends. The CDR3 is made up of 14 amino acids. The V gene's germline CDR1 is MNHEY and CDR2 SMNVEV (reference sequence). Researchers made TCR beta libraries by using iRepertoire HTBI primers and running Arm-PCR on CDR3 regions. TCRdb analysed the multiplex PCR reads with MiXCR anew, one entry per CDR3 protein. The table includes 500,000 or so distinct CDR3 sequences, 14% detected once. Time point in this sample: newly diagnosed GD, antithyroid drugs for less than 3 months. PBMC-derived RNA was used for the TCR library. The data also belong to a second study, concerning T cells in Graves' hyperthyroidism and ophthalmopathy. Turning to that study: Clinical symptoms, serum thyroxine, TRAb, thyroid ultrasound and orbital computed tomography established diagnosis.

The source is a woman aged 45-65 years with Graves disease. Here the sequenced sample was peripheral blood mononuclear cells (PBMCs), taken at new diagnosis, from a patient treated with antithyroid drugs. The rearrangement joins TRBV27 to TRBJ2-1, with D unresolved. The CDR3 DNA is TGTGCCAGCAGTTTGCTGGCACACTACAATGAGCAGTTCTTC. As protein: CASSLLAHYNEQFF.